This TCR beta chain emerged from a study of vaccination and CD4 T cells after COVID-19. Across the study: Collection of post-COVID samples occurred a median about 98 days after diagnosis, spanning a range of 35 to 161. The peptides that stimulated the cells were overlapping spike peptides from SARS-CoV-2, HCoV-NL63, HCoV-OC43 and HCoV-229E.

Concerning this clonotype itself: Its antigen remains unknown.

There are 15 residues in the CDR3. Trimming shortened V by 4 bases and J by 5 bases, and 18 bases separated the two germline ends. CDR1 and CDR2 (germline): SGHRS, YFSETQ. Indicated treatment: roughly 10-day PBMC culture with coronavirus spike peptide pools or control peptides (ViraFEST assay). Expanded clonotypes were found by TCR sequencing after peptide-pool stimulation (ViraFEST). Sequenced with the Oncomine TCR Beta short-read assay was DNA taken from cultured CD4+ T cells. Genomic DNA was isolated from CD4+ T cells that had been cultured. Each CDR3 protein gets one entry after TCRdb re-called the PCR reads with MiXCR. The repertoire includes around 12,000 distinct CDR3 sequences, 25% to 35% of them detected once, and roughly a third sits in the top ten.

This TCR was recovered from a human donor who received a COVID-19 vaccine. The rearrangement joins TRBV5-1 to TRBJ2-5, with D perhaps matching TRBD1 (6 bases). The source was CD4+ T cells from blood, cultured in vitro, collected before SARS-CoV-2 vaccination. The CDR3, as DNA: TGCGCCAGCAGCATCCAGACAGGATCGTCGGAGACCCAGTACTTC. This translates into CASSIQTGSSETQYF.